Below, 15 T cell receptor beta chains from the same sample are listed, as sequenced in a study of T cells in Graves' hyperthyroidism and ophthalmopathy. The CDR3 regions of TCR beta were amplified from RNA transcripts. The HTBI primer set was used in a first-round RT-PCR of the TCR CDR3. TCRdb ran MiXCR on the multiplex PCR reads and lists one entry per CDR3 protein. The sample contains around 520,000 distinct CDR3 sequences, about 14% of which appear only once. What was sequenced was blood. All receptors come from a woman in her forties with Graves' hyperthyroidism.

This clonotype was seen at least ten times. The rearrangement joins TRBV27 to TRBJ2-7; tentative D call: TRBD1 (5 bases). CDR3 length: 16 amino acids. Trimming took off 0 bases at V and 3 bases at J, with 15 bases between the two ends. CDR1 and CDR2 from the germline V gene are MNHEY and SMNVEV (reference sequence). The CDR3 spells CASSLSFGQGSYEQYF. In DNA form, the CDR3 reads TGTGCCAGCAGTTTATCGTTTGGCCAGGGAAGCTACGAGCAGTACTTC.

This clonotype appeared many times. The J gene is TRBJ1-2, the V gene TRBV20-1; D perhaps matches TRBD1 (5 bases). With 7 bases removed from V and 4 bases from J, the gap between germline ends came to 7 bases. The CDR3 sequence is 10 residues long. Germline V gene lookup returns CDR1 DFQATT and CDR2 SNEGSKA (reference sequence). CDR3 region: CSGGLYGYTF. The CDR3 DNA follows: TGCAGTGGGGGACTCTATGGCTACACCTTC.

This clonotype was counted at least ten times. The CDR3 DNA follows: TGTGCCAGCAGTTTAAACAGGGTTACTCGTGTTTTGTACACTGAAGCTTTCTTT. Translated, it gives CASSLNRVTRVLYTEAFF. The rearrangement uses TRBV28 and TRBJ1-1, with D maybe TRBD1 (6 bases). The CDR3 totals 18 residues. The V end was cut by 2 bases, the J end by 3 bases, with 22 bases between. From germline, CDR1 is MDHEN and CDR2 SYDVKM.

This clonotype has ten or more counts. The rearrangement joins TRBV2 to TRBJ2-2; D perhaps matches TRBD2 (6 bases). This CDR3 contains 15 residues. Germline assignment: CDR1 SNHLY and CDR2 FYNNEI. V shed 6 bases and J shed 0 bases, with 11 bases lying between them. The CDR3 region is CASRMGGTNTGELFF. CDR3 coding DNA: TGTGCCAGCAGGATGGGGGGAACGAACACCGGGGAGCTGTTTTTT. The full variable domain, with the rest looked up from reference TRBV2 and TRBJ2-2, is EPEVTQTPSHQVTQMGQEVILRCVPISNHLYFYWYRQILGQKVEFLVSFYNNEISEKSEIFDDQFSVERPDGSNFTLKIRSTKLEDSAMYFCASRMGGTNTGELFFGEGSRLTVL.

This clonotype came up many times. The chain recombines TRBV30 with TRBJ1-3; 11 nucleotides align to TRBD1. J gave up 4 bases and V 2 bases, and 4 bases lay outside the gene matches. In germline, CDR1 is GTSNPN, CDR2 SVGIG (reference sequence). The CDR3 is made up of 15 amino acids. As DNA, the CDR3 is TGTGCCTGGAGTTGGACAGGGGGCGCGGGAAACACCATATATTTT. It yields the protein CAWSWTGGAGNTIYF.

Concerning this clonotype: A much larger clone lies a single base off, so this may be a read error. Because it lacks the conserved phenylalanine or tryptophan at the end, this CDR3 is likely a read error. J is TRBJ1-1 and V is TRBV15; D gene ambiguous. CDR3 length: 16 residues. Germline CDR1 is LNHNV and CDR2 is YYDKDF (reference sequence). Trimming took off 4 bases at V and 1 base at J, with 16 bases between the two ends. Here the CDR3 DNA reads TGTGCCACCAGCACTCCCCTGGGTGGTAGGAACACTGAAGCTTTCCTT. Protein: CATSTPLGGRNTEAFL.

This clonotype showed up many times. This chain uses TRBV7-3 with TRBJ2-1; 12 nucleotides line up with TRBD2. The CDR3 is made up of 17 amino acids. Trimming cost V 2 bases and J 5 bases; bases outside gene matches: 7. The V gene's germline CDR1 is SGHTA and CDR2 FQGTGA. The DNA for the CDR3 is TGTGCCAGCAGCTTAGGTCTAGCGGGAGGGTGGAACAATGAGCAGTTCTTC. Its protein product is CASSLGLAGGWNNEQFF.

This clonotype was observed a handful of times. V is TRBV3-1 and J is TRBJ2-3; D is uncertain. Trimming cost V 1 base and J 8 bases, with 7 bases left between them. CDR1 and CDR2 from the germline V gene are LGHDT and YNNKEL (reference sequence). CDR3 length equals 12 residues. For the CDR3, the DNA is TGTGCCAGCAGCCAAGCCTTGGGTACGCAGTATTTT. It encodes CASSQALGTQYF.

This sequence joins TRBV28 and TRBJ1-5; weak D call: TRBD1 (5 bases). CDR3 size: 16 residues. The V end was cut by 3 bases, the J end by 0 bases, with 12 bases between. Germline V gives CDR1 MDHEN, CDR2 SYDVKM. The DNA of the CDR3 is TGTGCCAGCAGTTTGGCGGGACTCTATAGCAATCAGCCCCAGCATTTT. Amino acids: CASSLAGLYSNQPQHF.

This clonotype was observed many times. A read error may account for a junction end that differs from germline. This sequence joins TRBV5-1 and TRBJ1-1; TRBD1 agrees at 9 bases. The germline gives CDR1 SGHRS, CDR2 YFSETQ. This CDR3 comprises 14 residues. The CDR3 DNA reads TGTGCCAGCAGCCTCGACAGGGGGAGGACTGAAGCTTTCTTT. Translated, it gives CASSLDRGRTEAFF.

Ten or more counts support this clonotype. The rearrangement links TRBV20-1 to TRBJ2-7, with TRBD2 identical over 14 bases. Germline V gene lookup returns CDR1 DFQATT and CDR2 SNEGSKA (reference sequence). The ends lost 6 bases at V and 7 bases at J; junction bases unmatched: 5. The CDR3 is made up of 13 amino acids. Here the CDR3 reads CSAGTSGSGEQYF. The CDR3 bases are TGCAGTGCCGGGACTAGCGGGAGTGGAGAGCAGTACTTC.

This clonotype was detected many times. The rearrangement joins TRBV28 to TRBJ2-7, with a weak D call TRBD1 (5 bases). V lost 2 bases and J 3 bases, leaving 11 bases between the germline ends. CDR1 is MDHEN and CDR2 is SYDVKM in the germline V gene. This CDR3 is 14 amino acids long. For the CDR3, the DNA is TGTGCCAGCAGTTTAATTGGGGCTAACTACGAGCAGTACTTC. Encoded protein: CASSLIGANYEQYF.

This clonotype was seen repeatedly, ten times or more. The V gene is TRBV11-3, the J gene TRBJ1-2; 8 positions agree with TRBD1. The CDR3 spans 15 residues. Germline assignment: CDR1 SGHNT and CDR2 YENEEA. J was trimmed by 4 bases and V by 5 bases; bases with no gene match: 9. The CDR3 is CASSRGQGSLYGYTF. As DNA, the CDR3 is TGTGCCAGCAGCCGCGGACAGGGTTCTCTCTATGGCTACACCTTC.

There are many counts of this clonotype. V gene TRBV30 combines with J gene TRBJ1-1; D not resolved. Looked up from germline, CDR1 is GTSNPN and CDR2 is SVGIG (reference sequence). V was shortened by 2 bases and J by 2 bases, with 6 bases between the two germline ends. The CDR3 spans 12 residues. This CDR3 reads CAWSRSNTEAFF. The CDR3 nucleotides are TGTGCCTGGAGTAGGAGTAACACTGAAGCTTTCTTT.

The chain uses TRBV12-3 or TRBV12-4 and TRBJ2-1; D may correspond to TRBD1 or TRBD2 (5 bases each). Trimming removed 4 bases at V and 0 bases at J, with 16 bases between. CDR3 length: 17 amino acids. CDR3 nucleotide sequence: TGTGCCAGCAGTTCCTACGGGACCTCGAGCTCCTACAATGAGCAGTTCTTC. It translates to CASSSYGTSSSYNEQFF.